This is a list of T cell receptor beta chains from one sample in a study of spatial heterogeneity in lung cancer. TCRdb passed the 5' RACE reads through MiXCR, listing each CDR3 protein once. This sample has just under 95,000 distinct CDR3 sequences, with over 9.5% found just once. Sequencing was performed on PBMCs, taken at surgery. These receptors came from a male donor with early-stage non-small cell lung cancer. Both conserved end residues are part of each CDR3. A D gene is named only where the DNA matches it firmly. Size is stated for part of the rows, as once, few or many counts, or as a class when the clone is expanded.

v_call: TRBV28
j_call: TRBJ2-3
cdr3_length: 20
d_call: TRBD2
clone_size: few
cdr3_aa: CASMPPVSGLAGDHTDTQYF
cdr3_nt: TGTGCCAGCATGCCTCCGGTTTCGGGACTAGCGGGGGACCACACAGATACGCAGTATTTT

v_call: TRBV20-1
j_call: TRBJ1-5
cdr3_length: 18
d_call: NA
clone_size: NA
cdr3_aa: CSARIPNGPHNVNQPQHF
cdr3_nt: TGCAGTGCTAGAATTCCTAACGGGCCTCATAACGTCAATCAGCCCCAGCATTTT

v_call: TRBV5-8
j_call: TRBJ2-5
cdr3_length: 13
d_call: NA
clone_size: few
cdr3_aa: CASSRTIQETQYF
cdr3_nt: TGTGCCAGCAGCCGGACTATTCAAGAGACCCAGTACTTC

v_call: TRBV5-4
j_call: TRBJ1-1
cdr3_length: 15
d_call: NA
clone_size: NA
cdr3_aa: CASSLWDGGNTEAFF
cdr3_nt: TGTGCCAGCAGCTTGTGGGACGGGGGGAACACTGAAGCTTTCTTT

v_call: TRBV7-6
j_call: TRBJ2-1
cdr3_length: 13
d_call: TRBD2
clone_size: many
cdr3_aa: CASSAGTRSEQFF
cdr3_nt: TGTGCCAGCAGCGCCGGGACTAGGAGTGAGCAGTTCTTC

v_call: TRBV28
j_call: TRBJ2-7
cdr3_length: 11
d_call: NA
clone_size: NA
cdr3_aa: CASRSSYEQYF
cdr3_nt: TGTGCCAGTAGAAGTTCCTACGAGCAGTACTTC

v_call: TRBV20-1
j_call: TRBJ2-2
cdr3_length: 13
d_call: TRBD2
clone_size: NA
cdr3_aa: CSASGTSAGELFF
cdr3_nt: TGCAGTGCTAGTGGGACTAGCGCCGGGGAGCTGTTTTTT

v_call: TRBV4-2
j_call: TRBJ2-5
cdr3_length: 17
d_call: TRBD2
clone_size: NA
cdr3_aa: CASSQDVIAGGQETQYF
cdr3_nt: TGTGCCAGCAGCCAAGATGTGATAGCGGGAGGCCAAGAGACCCAGTACTTC

v_call: TRBV10-2
j_call: TRBJ1-6
cdr3_length: 16
d_call: TRBD1
clone_size: NA
cdr3_aa: CASSEMTGQYNSPLHF
cdr3_nt: TGCGCCAGCAGTGAGATGACGGGACAGTATAATTCACCCCTCCACTTT

v_call: TRBV2
j_call: TRBJ2-1
cdr3_length: 11
d_call: NA
clone_size: many
cdr3_aa: CASNQGNEQFF
cdr3_nt: TGTGCCAGCAACCAGGGTAATGAGCAGTTCTTC

v_call: TRBV4-3
j_call: TRBJ2-1
cdr3_length: 16
d_call: TRBD1
clone_size: few
cdr3_aa: CASSPLGQGKGNEQFF
cdr3_nt: TGCGCCAGCAGCCCTTTAGGACAGGGTAAGGGCAATGAGCAGTTCTTC

v_call: TRBV27
j_call: TRBJ1-6
cdr3_length: 12
d_call: NA
clone_size: few
cdr3_aa: CASRRAQSPLHF
cdr3_nt: TGTGCCAGCAGAAGGGCTCAATCACCCCTCCACTTT

v_call: TRBV19
j_call: TRBJ2-6
cdr3_length: 14
d_call: TRBD1
clone_size: few
cdr3_aa: CASLEGAGANVLTF
cdr3_nt: TGTGCCTCCTTAGAGGGGGCCGGGGCCAACGTCCTGACTTTC

v_call: TRBV19
j_call: TRBJ2-3
cdr3_length: 14
d_call: NA
clone_size: few
cdr3_aa: CASSPRALGDTQYF
cdr3_nt: TGTGCCAGTTCTCCTCGGGCCCTGGGGGATACGCAGTATTTT

v_call: TRBV20-1
j_call: TRBJ2-7
cdr3_length: 13
d_call: NA
clone_size: NA
cdr3_aa: CSARVASGYEQYF
cdr3_nt: TGCAGTGCTAGAGTGGCATCAGGGTACGAGCAGTACTTC

v_call: TRBV28
j_call: TRBJ2-7
cdr3_length: 15
d_call: TRBD1
clone_size: many
cdr3_aa: CASSLWGTGAYEQYF
cdr3_nt: TGTGCCAGCAGTTTATGGGGGACAGGAGCCTACGAGCAGTACTTC

v_call: TRBV24-1
j_call: TRBJ2-5
cdr3_length: 15
d_call: TRBD1
clone_size: few
cdr3_aa: CATSGRQGLQETQYF
cdr3_nt: TGTGCCACCAGTGGTCGACAGGGTTTACAAGAGACCCAGTACTTC

v_call: TRBV3-1
j_call: TRBJ2-7
cdr3_length: 17
d_call: TRBD1
clone_size: many
cdr3_aa: CASSQDLRGQVSYEQYF
cdr3_nt: TGTGCCAGCAGCCAAGATCTTCGGGGACAGGTGAGCTACGAGCAGTACTTC

v_call: TRBV3-2
j_call: TRBJ2-3
cdr3_length: 13
d_call: NA
clone_size: NA
cdr3_aa: CACKGAYRNTRYF
cdr3_nt: TGTGCCTGCAAGGGGGCGTATCGGAATACGCGGTATTTT

v_call: TRBV3-1
j_call: TRBJ1-5
cdr3_length: 14
d_call: NA
clone_size: NA
cdr3_aa: CASSQAVGGQPQHF
cdr3_nt: TGTGCCAGCAGCCAAGCAGTAGGGGGTCAGCCCCAGCATTTT

v_call: TRBV6-5
j_call: TRBJ2-2
cdr3_length: 15
d_call: TRBD1
clone_size: NA
cdr3_aa: CASSYRDSHTGELFF
cdr3_nt: TGTGCCAGCAGTTACCGGGACAGCCACACCGGGGAGCTGTTTTTT

v_call: TRBV20-1
j_call: TRBJ1-1
cdr3_length: 15
d_call: TRBD1
clone_size: many
cdr3_aa: CSAWGQDPRGTEAFF
cdr3_nt: TGCAGTGCCTGGGGACAGGATCCCAGGGGCACTGAAGCTTTCTTT

v_call: TRBV18
j_call: TRBJ1-1
cdr3_length: 15
d_call: NA
clone_size: few
cdr3_aa: CASSREQGSNTEAFF
cdr3_nt: TGTGCCAGCTCACGCGAACAGGGATCGAACACTGAAGCTTTCTTT

v_call: TRBV9
j_call: TRBJ1-5
cdr3_length: 16
d_call: TRBD1
clone_size: NA
cdr3_aa: CASSGGTGDSNQPQHF
cdr3_nt: TGTGCCAGCAGCGGAGGGACAGGGGATAGCAATCAGCCCCAGCATTTT

v_call: TRBV28
j_call: TRBJ2-1
cdr3_length: 15
d_call: NA
clone_size: few
cdr3_aa: CASSSPGSSYNEQFF
cdr3_nt: TGTGCCAGCAGTTCCCCAGGGAGCTCCTACAATGAGCAGTTCTTC

v_call: TRBV28
j_call: TRBJ2-3
cdr3_length: 15
d_call: TRBD2
clone_size: few
cdr3_aa: CASGRASGGPDTQYF
cdr3_nt: TGTGCCAGCGGGCGGGCGAGCGGGGGGCCAGATACGCAGTATTTT

v_call: TRBV6-2/TRBV6-3
j_call: TRBJ2-5
cdr3_length: 15
d_call: NA
clone_size: few
cdr3_aa: CASSWGGHLQETQYF
cdr3_nt: TGTGCCAGCAGTTGGGGGGGACACCTCCAAGAGACCCAGTACTTC

v_call: TRBV2
j_call: TRBJ1-4
cdr3_length: 15
d_call: NA
clone_size: few
cdr3_aa: CASSVQGPTNEKLFF
cdr3_nt: TGTGCCAGCAGTGTCCAGGGCCCAACTAATGAAAAACTGTTTTTT

v_call: TRBV11-1
j_call: TRBJ2-2
cdr3_length: 16
d_call: NA
clone_size: once
cdr3_aa: CASSSMTMLNTGELFF
cdr3_nt: TGTGCCAGCAGCTCCATGACAATGTTGAACACGGGGGAGCTGTTTTTT

v_call: TRBV28
j_call: TRBJ2-7
cdr3_length: 15
d_call: TRBD2
clone_size: many
cdr3_aa: CASSSPTSGSYEQYF
cdr3_nt: TGTGCCAGCAGTTCTCCGACTAGCGGGTCCTACGAGCAGTACTTC

v_call: TRBV6-2/TRBV6-3
j_call: TRBJ2-2
cdr3_length: 11
d_call: NA
clone_size: few
cdr3_aa: CATENTGELFF
cdr3_nt: TGTGCCACCGAGAACACCGGGGAGCTGTTTTTT

v_call: TRBV3-1
j_call: TRBJ1-2
cdr3_length: 14
d_call: NA
clone_size: NA
cdr3_aa: CASSNLYRDPGYTF
cdr3_nt: TGTGCCAGCAGCAACCTTTACAGGGATCCTGGCTACACCTTC

v_call: TRBV3-1
j_call: TRBJ2-5
cdr3_length: 15
d_call: NA
clone_size: few
cdr3_aa: CASSQNPGEKETQYF
cdr3_nt: TGTGCCAGCAGCCAAAACCCCGGGGAGAAAGAGACCCAGTACTTC

v_call: TRBV9
j_call: TRBJ2-1
cdr3_length: 17
d_call: TRBD2
clone_size: NA
cdr3_aa: CASSAPQGGPSYNEQFF
cdr3_nt: TGTGCCAGCAGCGCCCCTCAGGGAGGGCCTTCCTACAATGAGCAGTTCTTC

v_call: TRBV4-1
j_call: TRBJ2-1
cdr3_length: 16
d_call: NA
clone_size: few
cdr3_aa: CASSQDRQGIYNEQFF
cdr3_nt: TGCGCCAGCAGCCAAGATCGGCAGGGGATTTACAATGAGCAGTTCTTC

v_call: TRBV11-2
j_call: TRBJ2-5
cdr3_length: 18
d_call: TRBD1
clone_size: NA
cdr3_aa: CASSSNLRGNEYQETQYF
cdr3_nt: TGTGCCAGCAGCTCAAACCTCAGGGGGAACGAGTACCAAGAGACCCAGTACTTC